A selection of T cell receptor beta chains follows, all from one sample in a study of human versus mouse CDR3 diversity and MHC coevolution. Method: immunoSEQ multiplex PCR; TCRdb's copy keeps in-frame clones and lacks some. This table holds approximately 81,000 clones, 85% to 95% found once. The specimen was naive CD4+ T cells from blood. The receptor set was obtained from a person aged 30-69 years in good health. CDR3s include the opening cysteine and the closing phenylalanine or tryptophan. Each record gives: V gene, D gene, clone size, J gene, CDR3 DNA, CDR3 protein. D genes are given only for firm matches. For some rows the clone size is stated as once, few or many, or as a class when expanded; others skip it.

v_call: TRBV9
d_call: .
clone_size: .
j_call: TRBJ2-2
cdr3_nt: TGTGCCAGCAGCGTCCTCGGGACTCCAGATATCGGGGAGCTGTTTTTT
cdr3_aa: CASSVLGTPDIGELFF

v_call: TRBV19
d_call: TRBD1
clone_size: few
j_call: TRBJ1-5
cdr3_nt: TGTGCCAGTAGTGCAACAGGGGTTCAGCCCCAGCATTTT
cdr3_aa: CASSATGVQPQHF

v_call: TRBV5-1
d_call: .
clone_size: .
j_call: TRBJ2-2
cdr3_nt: TGCGCCAGCAGCTCGACAGGTACGAACACCGGGGAGCTGTTTTTT
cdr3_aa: CASSSTGTNTGELFF

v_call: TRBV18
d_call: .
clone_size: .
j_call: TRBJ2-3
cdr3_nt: TGTGCCAGCTCATCCCTAGCCCGGTCAGATACGCAGTATTTT
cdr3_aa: CASSSLARSDTQYF

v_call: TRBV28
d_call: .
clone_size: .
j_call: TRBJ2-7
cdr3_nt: TGTGCCAGCATAGGGGTGAACGAGCAGTACTTC
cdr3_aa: CASIGVNEQYF

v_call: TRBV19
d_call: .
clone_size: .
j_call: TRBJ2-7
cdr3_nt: TGTGCCAGTAGTAGGTGGTCAGGTTCGAGCTCCTACGAGCAGTACTTC
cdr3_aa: CASSRWSGSSSYEQYF

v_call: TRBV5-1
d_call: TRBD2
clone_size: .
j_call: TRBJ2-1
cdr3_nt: TGCGCCAGCAGCTTGGCCTTGACTAGCGGGAGTGATGAGCAGTTCTTC
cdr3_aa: CASSLALTSGSDEQFF

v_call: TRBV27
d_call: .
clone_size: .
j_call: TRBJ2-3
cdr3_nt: TGTGCCAGCAGTTTCCCAGACACAGATACGCAGTATTTT
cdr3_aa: CASSFPDTDTQYF

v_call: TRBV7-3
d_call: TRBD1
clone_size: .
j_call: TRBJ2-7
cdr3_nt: TGTGCCAGCAGCCCCCCGGACAGGGCGTACGAGCAGTACTTC
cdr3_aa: CASSPPDRAYEQYF

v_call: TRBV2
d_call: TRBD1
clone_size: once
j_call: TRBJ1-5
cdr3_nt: TGTGCCAGCAGTGGACAGGGACAGGGGGCCGGTCAGCCCCAGCATTTT
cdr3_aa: CASSGQGQGAGQPQHF

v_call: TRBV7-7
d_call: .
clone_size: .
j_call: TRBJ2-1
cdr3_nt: TGTGCCAGCAGCGCGGGACAGTTGGACTCCTACAATGAGCAGTTCTTC
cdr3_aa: CASSAGQLDSYNEQFF

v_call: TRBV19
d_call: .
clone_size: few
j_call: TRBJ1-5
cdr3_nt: TGTGCCAGTAACACAGCTAATAGCAATCAGCCCCAGCATTTT
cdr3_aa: CASNTANSNQPQHF

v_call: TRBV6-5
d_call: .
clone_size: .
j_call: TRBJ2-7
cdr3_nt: TGTGCCAGCAGTTACTCAGTGGCCCCCTACGAGCAGTACTTC
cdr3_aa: CASSYSVAPYEQYF

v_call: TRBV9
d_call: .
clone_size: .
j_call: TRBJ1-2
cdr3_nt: TGTGCCAGCAGCGCTGGCGGCGGGGAGGGCTATGGCTACACCTTC
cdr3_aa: CASSAGGGEGYGYTF

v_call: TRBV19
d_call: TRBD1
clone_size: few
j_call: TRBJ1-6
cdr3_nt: TGTGCCAGTAGTATACTCCCGGGACAGGGGGTATCACCCCTCCACTTT
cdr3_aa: CASSILPGQGVSPLHF

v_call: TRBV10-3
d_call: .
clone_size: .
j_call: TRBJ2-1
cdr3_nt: TGTGCCATCGAGAGCGGCTCCTACAATGAGCAGTTCTTC
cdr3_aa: CAIESGSYNEQFF

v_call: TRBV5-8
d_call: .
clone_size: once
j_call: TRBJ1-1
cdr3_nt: TGTGCCAGCAGCTATACAGGGATGAACACTGAAGCTTTCTTT
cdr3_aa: CASSYTGMNTEAFF

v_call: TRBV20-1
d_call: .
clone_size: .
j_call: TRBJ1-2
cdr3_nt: TGCAGTGCCCCGGGACTCTGGGGCTACACCTTC
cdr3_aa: CSAPGLWGYTF

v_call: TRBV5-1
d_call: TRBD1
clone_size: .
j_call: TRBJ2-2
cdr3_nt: TGCGCCAGCAGCTTGGTGGGGACAGGGATCACCGGGGAGCTGTTTTTT
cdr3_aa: CASSLVGTGITGELFF

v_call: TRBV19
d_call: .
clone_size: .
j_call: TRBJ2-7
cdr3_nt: TGTGCCAGTAGCGCCCCAGGACAGTCCTACGAGCAGTACTTC
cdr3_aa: CASSAPGQSYEQYF

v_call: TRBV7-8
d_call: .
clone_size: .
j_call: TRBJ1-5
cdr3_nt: TGTGCCAGCAGCTTAGGGAGGTCCCCGGAGCAGCCCCAGCATTTT
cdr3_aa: CASSLGRSPEQPQHF

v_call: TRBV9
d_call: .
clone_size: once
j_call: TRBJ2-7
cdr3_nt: TGTGCCAGCAGCGGGGGTAGGGGTGCCTACGAGCAGTACTTC
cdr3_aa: CASSGGRGAYEQYF

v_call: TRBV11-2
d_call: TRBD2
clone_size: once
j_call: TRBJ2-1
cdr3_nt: TGTGCCAGCAGCTTAAGCGGGAGCGCCAGCTCCTACAATGAGCAGTTCTTC
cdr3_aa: CASSLSGSASSYNEQFF

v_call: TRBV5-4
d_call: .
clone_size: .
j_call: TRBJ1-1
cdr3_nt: TGTGCCAGCAGCCCGGGGGTTAGCGGGATCACTGAAGCTTTCTTT
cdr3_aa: CASSPGVSGITEAFF

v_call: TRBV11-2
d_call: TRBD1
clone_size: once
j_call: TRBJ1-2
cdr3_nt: TGTGCCAGCAGCCAGGGGGTACAGACCTATGGCTACACCTTC
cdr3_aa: CASSQGVQTYGYTF

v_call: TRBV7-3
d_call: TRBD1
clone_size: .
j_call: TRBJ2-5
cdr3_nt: TGTGCCAGTTCTCCGGGACAGCAAGAGACCCAGTACTTC
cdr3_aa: CASSPGQQETQYF

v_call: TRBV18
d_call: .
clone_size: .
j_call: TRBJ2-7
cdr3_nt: TGTGCCAGCTCACGAGGGATGATCTACGAGCAGTACTTC
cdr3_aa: CASSRGMIYEQYF

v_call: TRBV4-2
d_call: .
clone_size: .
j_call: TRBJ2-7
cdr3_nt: TGTGCCAGCAGGAAAGACCAGGGACATGCCTACGAGCAGTACTTC
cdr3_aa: CASRKDQGHAYEQYF

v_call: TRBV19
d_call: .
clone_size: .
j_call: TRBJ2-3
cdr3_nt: TGTGCCAGTAGTATAGTTCCTAGCGAGGGGGATACGCAGTATTTT
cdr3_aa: CASSIVPSEGDTQYF

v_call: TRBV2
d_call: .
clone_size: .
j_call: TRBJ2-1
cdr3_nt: TGTGCCAGCATCGGGGGATCCTACAATGAGCAGTTCTTC
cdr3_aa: CASIGGSYNEQFF

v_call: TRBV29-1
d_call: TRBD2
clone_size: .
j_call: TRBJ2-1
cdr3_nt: TGCAGCGTGGGACTAGCGGGAGTGTCTAGGAATGAGCAGTTCTTC
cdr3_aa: CSVGLAGVSRNEQFF

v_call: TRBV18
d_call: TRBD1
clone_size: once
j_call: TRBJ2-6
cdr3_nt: TGTGCCAGCTCACGCGACAGGGTTGGGGCCAACGTCCTGACTTTC
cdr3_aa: CASSRDRVGANVLTF

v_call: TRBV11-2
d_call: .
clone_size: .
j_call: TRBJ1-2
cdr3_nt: TGTGCCAGCAGCTCCGACAGACAAGTCTATGGCTACACCTTC
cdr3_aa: CASSSDRQVYGYTF

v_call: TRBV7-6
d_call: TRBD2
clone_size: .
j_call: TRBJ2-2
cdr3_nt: TGTGCCAGCAGCACCGGGGGGGCGAACACCGGGGAGCTGTTTTTT
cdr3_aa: CASSTGGANTGELFF

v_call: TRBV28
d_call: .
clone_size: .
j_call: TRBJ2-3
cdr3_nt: TGTGCCCGCATTGGAGGGAGCCTGAGGGATACGCAGTATTTT
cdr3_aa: CARIGGSLRDTQYF

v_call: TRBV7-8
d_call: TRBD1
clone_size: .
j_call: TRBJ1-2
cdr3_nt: TGTGCCAGCAGCCCGAGGACAGGCTGGACTAACTATGGCTACACCTTC
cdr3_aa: CASSPRTGWTNYGYTF

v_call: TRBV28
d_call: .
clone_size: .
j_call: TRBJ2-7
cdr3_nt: TGTGCCAGCAGTTTACACAGCATTGTGGTCTACGAGCAGTACTTC
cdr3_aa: CASSLHSIVVYEQYF

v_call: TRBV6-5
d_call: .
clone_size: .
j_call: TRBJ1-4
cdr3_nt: TGTGCCAGCAGTTACCGGGGGGCGGGGGAAAAACTGTTTTTT
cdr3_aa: CASSYRGAGEKLFF

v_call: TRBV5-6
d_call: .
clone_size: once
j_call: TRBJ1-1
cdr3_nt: TGTGCCAGCAGCTTGGACACGGGGGCTGAAGCTTTCTTT
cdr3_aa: CASSLDTGAEAFF

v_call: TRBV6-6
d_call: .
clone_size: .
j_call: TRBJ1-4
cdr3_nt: TGTGCCAGCAGGGGCAGAAGGGGTAGGGATGAAAAACTGTTTTTT
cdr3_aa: CASRGRRGRDEKLFF

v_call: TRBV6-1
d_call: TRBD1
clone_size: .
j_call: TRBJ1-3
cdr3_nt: TGTGCCAGCAGTGAACCGGGACAGGGCCTCTCCACCATATATTTT
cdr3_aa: CASSEPGQGLSTIYF

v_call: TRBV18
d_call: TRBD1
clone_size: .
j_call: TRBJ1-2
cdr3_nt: TGTGCCAGCTCATCCGGGACAGTCTCGTATGGCTACACCTTC
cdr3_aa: CASSSGTVSYGYTF

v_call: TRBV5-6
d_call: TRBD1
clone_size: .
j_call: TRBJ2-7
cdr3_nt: TGTGCCAGCAGCCCGGGACAGGGGAGGGTGCAGTACTTC
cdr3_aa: CASSPGQGRVQYF

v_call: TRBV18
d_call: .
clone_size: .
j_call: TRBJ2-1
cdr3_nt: TGTGCCAGCTCACCACGGAAGGCCGTTGAGGATGAGCAGTTCTTC
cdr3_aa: CASSPRKAVEDEQFF

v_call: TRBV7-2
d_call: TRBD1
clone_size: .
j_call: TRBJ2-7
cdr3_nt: TGTGCCAGCAGCTTAGGGCAGGGGGCTGGCTACGAGCAGTACTTC
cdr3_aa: CASSLGQGAGYEQYF

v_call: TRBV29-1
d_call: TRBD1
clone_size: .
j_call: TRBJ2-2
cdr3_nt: TGCAGCGCCCCGGGACAGGGTCACCCCGGGGAGCTGTTTTTT
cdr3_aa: CSAPGQGHPGELFF

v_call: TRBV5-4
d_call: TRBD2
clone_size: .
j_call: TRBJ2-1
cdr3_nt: TGTGCCAGCAGCTCAGGCGGGCTAGCGGAGTACAATGAGCAGTTCTTC
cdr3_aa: CASSSGGLAEYNEQFF